This TCR beta chain was recovered during a study of blood T cell repertoires in COVID-19 (dated by TCRdb to the early 2020s). A note on the overall study: Samples covering the acute and convalescent phases of COVID-19 were provided by collaborators in the United States, Italy and Spain. The material from the prospective study consisted of cDNA or gDNA derived from T cells, B-cell-depleted T cells, or PBMCs. The dataset comprised deeply sampled blood TCRbeta repertoires from subjects exposed to, actively infected with, or recovered from COVID-19. The repertoires were released in a freely available public database meant as a resource for research on the immune response to SARS-CoV-2. The samples were drawn from the first 160 participants of the ongoing ImmuneRACE study and from 1,254 subjects provided by 6 global collaborators. The sample metadata nearly always contained a de-identified subject ID, COVID-19 status, age in years and sex. Where available, HLA class I and class II types were taken from metadata supplied by the sample provider and were not determined by assay-based typing. Overall study outcomes, separate from this receptor: How much clinical and demographic metadata was included differed by source and by participant, and the metadata was provided uncurated.

TCRbeta CDR3 regions were amplified from genomic DNA using the immunoSEQ Assay, a bias-controlled multiplex PCR. In the authors' own workflow: The number of nucleated cells in each sample was estimated from the amplification of reference gene primers within the assay. Sequence reads were collapsed and filtered to measure the absolute abundance of every unique TCRbeta CDR3 rearrangement. For each sample, productive Simpson clonality was calculated as the square root of Simpson's diversity index across productive rearrangements. TCRdb limited this immuneACCESS table to in-frame rearrangements with V and J called. A share of clones is missing; checked studies link under half to unresolved V genes, and the rest is unexplained. V and J calls and clone size are copied from that table; D and trimming were computed from the DNA. This sample gives some 220,000 clones in total; 60% to 85% of them show up just once. The ten largest clones take up roughly 6.7% of the sample.

CDR1 is given as LNHNV and CDR2 as YYDKDF, both from the germline V gene (reference sequence). V and J are truncated by 0 bases and 1 base respectively, leaving an intervening sequence of 7 bases. The CDR3 spans 14 residues, from the cysteine through the phenylalanine. The DNA shown is the 42-base CDR3, in frame from base 1. Whole blood was collected in K2EDTA tubes by collaborating institutions according to the institutions' own protocols. For TCRbeta analysis, collaborators shipped samples as frozen whole blood, isolated PBMCs, or DNA extracted from either of those sample types. As concerns this clone: This clone's antigen is unknown. No much larger clonotype is one base removed from it; base qualities were not supplied.

The origin of this receptor is a woman in her 70s with acute or convalescent COVID-19. The V gene is TRBV15 and the J gene is TRBJ2-7; TRBD1 is possibly the D segment (6 matching bases). The sample consisted of peripheral blood. The CDR3: CATSRERGSYEQYF. The sequenced DNA is TGTGCCACCAGCAGAGAAAGGGGGTCCTACGAGCAGTACTTC.